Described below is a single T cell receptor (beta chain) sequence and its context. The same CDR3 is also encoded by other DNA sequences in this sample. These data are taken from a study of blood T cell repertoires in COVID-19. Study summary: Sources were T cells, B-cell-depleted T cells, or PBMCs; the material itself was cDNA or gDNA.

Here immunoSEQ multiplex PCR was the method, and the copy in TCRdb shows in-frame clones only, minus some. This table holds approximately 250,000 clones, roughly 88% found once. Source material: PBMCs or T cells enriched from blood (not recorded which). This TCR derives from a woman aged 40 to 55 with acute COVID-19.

CDR3 protein: CASSPQGGQPQHF. In nucleotides, the CDR3 is TGTGCCAGCAGTCCTCAGGGAGGTCAGCCCCAGCATTTT. This chain joins TRBV12-3 or TRBV12-4 and TRBJ1-5; possibly TRBD1 for D (5 bases). CDR3 length: 13 residues. V lost 5 bases, J lost 6 bases, and 11 bases lay in between.